The rows below give T cell receptor beta chains drawn from one sample of a study of T cell responses to AZD1222 COVID-19 vaccine. Method: immunoSEQ multiplex PCR; TCRdb's copy keeps in-frame clones and lacks some. The data contain about 120,000 clones, 80% to 90% of them singletons. The specimen comprised peripheral blood, sampled on day 0 of MenACWY control vaccination. These receptor sequences come from an adult in good health. Each CDR3 is given with its conserved first and last residue. Fields, in order: J gene, clone size, D gene, V gene, CDR3 DNA, CDR3 protein. A D gene is named only where the DNA matches it firmly. For some rows the clone size is stated as once, few or many, or as a class when expanded; others skip it.

TRBJ2-1,NA,TRBD2,TRBV2,TGTGCCAGCAGTGTTGAACTAGCGGGGGACAATGAGCAGTTCTTC,CASSVELAGDNEQFF
TRBJ2-6,NA,NA,TRBV7-2,TGTGCCAGCAGCTTGTCTCCTAACGACGTCCTGACTTTC,CASSLSPNDVLTF
TRBJ2-7,NA,TRBD1,TRBV18,TGTGCCAGCTCACCCGACAGGGGGCCCACCTACGAGCAGTACTTC,CASSPDRGPTYEQYF
TRBJ1-1,NA,TRBD1,TRBV7-2,TGTGCCAGCAGCCTCCTACTCCTGCAGGGGGTTAAAGCTTTCTTT,CASSLLLLQGVKAFF
TRBJ2-3,NA,NA,TRBV7-2,TGTGCCAGCAGCTTAGCGCTGACAGATACGCAGTATTTT,CASSLALTDTQYF
TRBJ2-5,NA,TRBD1,TRBV28,TGTGCCAGCAGTGGGGGACAGGTGGCTTGGGAGACCCAGTACTTC,CASSGGQVAWETQYF
TRBJ1-6,once,TRBD1,TRBV7-9,TGTGCCAGCAGCTCAAGACCGGGACAGGGATTGTCCTATAATTCACCCCTCCACTTT,CASSSRPGQGLSYNSPLHF
TRBJ1-3,NA,NA,TRBV30,TGTGCCTGGGCGATAGGAAACACCATATATTTT,CAWAIGNTIYF
TRBJ2-3,NA,NA,TRBV28,TGTGCCAGCAGGGGTGGTTCCGGAGGCACAGATACGCAGTATTTT,CASRGGSGGTDTQYF
TRBJ1-1,once,NA,TRBV19,TGTGCCAGTAGTATCAAGGGGACCGGACGGAGCAGCACTGAAGCTTTCTTT,CASSIKGTGRSSTEAFF
TRBJ2-2,NA,NA,TRBV5-6,TGTGCCAGCAGAAGGGTCGGGGGGCCCGTAACCGGGGAGCTGTTTTTT,CASRRVGGPVTGELFF
TRBJ1-1,NA,NA,TRBV20-1,TGCAGTGCTAGTAACAGTCGCGAAGCTTTCTTT,CSASNSREAFF
TRBJ1-2,NA,TRBD1,TRBV9,TGTGCCAGCAGCTTCCGGGACAGCTATGGCTACACCTTC,CASSFRDSYGYTF
TRBJ2-2,once,TRBD1,TRBV24-1,TGTGCCACCAGTGATACCGGGACAGGGAGAACCGGGGAGCTGTTTTTT,CATSDTGTGRTGELFF
TRBJ2-7,NA,TRBD1,TRBV6-2/TRBV6-3,TGTGCCAGCAGCCCTAACAGGGGGGCAAGCGAGCAGTACTTC,CASSPNRGASEQYF
TRBJ2-3,NA,TRBD2,TRBV24-1,TGTGCCACCAGTGATTCCCGAGCGGGAAGCAGCACAGATACGCAGTATTTT,CATSDSRAGSSTDTQYF
TRBJ2-3,NA,TRBD1,TRBV4-2,TGTGCCAGCAGCCCTCAAGTGGGCCAGGGGGCGCCGACAGATACGCAGTATTTT,CASSPQVGQGAPTDTQYF
TRBJ2-7,NA,TRBD1,TRBV28,TGTGCCAGCAGTTTATTGACAGGGGGCAAGTACGAGCAGTACTTC,CASSLLTGGKYEQYF
TRBJ1-6,once,NA,TRBV30,TGTGCCTGGACAGGGGATTATAATTCACCCCTCCACTTT,CAWTGDYNSPLHF